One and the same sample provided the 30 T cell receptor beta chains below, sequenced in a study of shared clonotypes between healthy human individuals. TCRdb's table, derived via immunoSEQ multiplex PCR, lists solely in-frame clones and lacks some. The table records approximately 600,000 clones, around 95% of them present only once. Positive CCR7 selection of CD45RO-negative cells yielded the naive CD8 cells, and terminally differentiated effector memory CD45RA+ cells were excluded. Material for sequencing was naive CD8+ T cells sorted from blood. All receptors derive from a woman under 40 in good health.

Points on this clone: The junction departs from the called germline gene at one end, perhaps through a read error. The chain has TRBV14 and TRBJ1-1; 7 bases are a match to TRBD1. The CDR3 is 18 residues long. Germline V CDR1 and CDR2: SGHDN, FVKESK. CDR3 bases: TGTGCCAGCAGACAAGTTTTGATCCCGGCAGGGGGGCACACTGAAGCTTTCTTT. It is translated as CASRQVLIPAGGHTEAFF. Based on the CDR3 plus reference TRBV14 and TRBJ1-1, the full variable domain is EAGVTQFPSHSVIEKGQTVTLRCDPISGHDNLYWYRRVMGKEIKFLLHFVKESKQDESGMPNNRFLAERTGGTYSTLKVQPAELEDSGVYFCASRQVLIPAGGHTEAFFGQGTRLTVV.

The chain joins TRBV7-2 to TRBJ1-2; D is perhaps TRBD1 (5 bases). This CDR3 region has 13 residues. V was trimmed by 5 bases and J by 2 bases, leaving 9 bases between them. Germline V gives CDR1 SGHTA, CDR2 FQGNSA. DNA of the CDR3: TGTGCCAGCAGCCCGGCAGGGAACTATGGCTACACCTTC. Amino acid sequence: CASSPAGNYGYTF.

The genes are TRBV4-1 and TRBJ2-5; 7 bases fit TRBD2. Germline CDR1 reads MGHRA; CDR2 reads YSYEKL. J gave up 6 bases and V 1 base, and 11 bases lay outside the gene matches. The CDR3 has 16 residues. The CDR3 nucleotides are TGCGCCAGCAGCCAAGGCTTCGGGGAGGGAACGAAGACCCAGTACTTC. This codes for CASSQGFGEGTKTQYF.

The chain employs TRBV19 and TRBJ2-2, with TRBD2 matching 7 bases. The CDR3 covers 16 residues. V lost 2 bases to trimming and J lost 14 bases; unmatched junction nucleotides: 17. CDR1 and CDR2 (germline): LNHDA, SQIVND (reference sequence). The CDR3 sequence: CASSIKQREPASLLFF. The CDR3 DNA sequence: TGTGCCAGTAGTATAAAGCAGCGGGAACCCGCGTCCCTACTGTTTTTT.

The CDR3 sequence is CASRRDINTEAFF. The CDR3 bases are TGCGCCAGCAGACGGGACATCAACACTGAAGCTTTCTTT. The V and J genes are TRBV10-1 and TRBJ1-1, with D perhaps TRBD1 (6 bases). CDR3 size: 13 residues. The V gene's germline CDR1 is WNHNN and CDR2 SYGVQD (reference sequence). V was cut by 6 bases and J by 2 bases, with 10 bases left in between.

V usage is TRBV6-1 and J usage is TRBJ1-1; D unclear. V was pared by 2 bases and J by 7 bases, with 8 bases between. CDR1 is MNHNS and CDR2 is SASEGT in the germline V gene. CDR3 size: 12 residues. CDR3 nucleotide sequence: TGTGCCAGCAGTGAATCGGGGAGTGAAGCTTTCTTT. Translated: CASSESGSEAFF.

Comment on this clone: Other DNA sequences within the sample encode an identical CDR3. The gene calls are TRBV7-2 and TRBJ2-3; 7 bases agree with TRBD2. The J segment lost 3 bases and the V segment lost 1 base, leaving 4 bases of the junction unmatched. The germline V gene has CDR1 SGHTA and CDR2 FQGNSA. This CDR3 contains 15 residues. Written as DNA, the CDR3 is TGTGCCAGCAGCTTAGATGGCGGGAGAACAGATACGCAGTATTTT. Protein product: CASSLDGGRTDTQYF.

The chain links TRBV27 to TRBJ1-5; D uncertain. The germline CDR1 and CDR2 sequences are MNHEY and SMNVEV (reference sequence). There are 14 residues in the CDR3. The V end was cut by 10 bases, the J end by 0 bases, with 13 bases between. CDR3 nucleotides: TGTGCCACCCGCGGTACAGATAGCAATCAGCCCCAGCATTTT. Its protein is CATRGTDSNQPQHF.

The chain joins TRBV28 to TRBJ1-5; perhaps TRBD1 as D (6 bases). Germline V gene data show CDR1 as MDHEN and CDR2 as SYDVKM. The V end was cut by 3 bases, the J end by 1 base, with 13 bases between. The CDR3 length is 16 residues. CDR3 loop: CASSFLWTESNQPQHF. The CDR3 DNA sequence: TGTGCCAGCAGTTTCCTATGGACAGAGAGCAATCAGCCCCAGCATTTT.

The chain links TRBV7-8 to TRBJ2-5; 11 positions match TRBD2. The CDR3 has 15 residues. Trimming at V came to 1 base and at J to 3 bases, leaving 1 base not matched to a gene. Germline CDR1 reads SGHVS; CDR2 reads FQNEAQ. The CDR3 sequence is CASSLELAGEETQYF. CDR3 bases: TGTGCCAGCAGCTTAGAACTAGCGGGAGAAGAGACCCAGTACTTC.

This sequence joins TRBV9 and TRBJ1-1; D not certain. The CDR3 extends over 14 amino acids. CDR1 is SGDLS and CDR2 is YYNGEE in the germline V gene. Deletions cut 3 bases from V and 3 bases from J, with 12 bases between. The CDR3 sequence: CASSAAFGYTEAFF. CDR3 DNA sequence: TGTGCCAGCAGCGCCGCTTTTGGTTACACTGAAGCTTTCTTT. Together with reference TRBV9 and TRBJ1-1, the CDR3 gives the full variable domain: DSGVTQTPKHLITATGQRVTLRCSPRSGDLSVYWYQQSLDQGLQFLIQYYNGEERAKGNILERFSAQQFPDLHSELNLSSLELGDSALYFCASSAAFGYTEAFFGQGTRLTVV.

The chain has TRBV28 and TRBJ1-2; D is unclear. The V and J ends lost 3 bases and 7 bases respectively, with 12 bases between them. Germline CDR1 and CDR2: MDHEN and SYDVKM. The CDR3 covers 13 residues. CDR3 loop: CASSFYSMGGYTF. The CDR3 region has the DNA TGTGCCAGCAGTTTTTACTCGATGGGTGGCTACACCTTC.

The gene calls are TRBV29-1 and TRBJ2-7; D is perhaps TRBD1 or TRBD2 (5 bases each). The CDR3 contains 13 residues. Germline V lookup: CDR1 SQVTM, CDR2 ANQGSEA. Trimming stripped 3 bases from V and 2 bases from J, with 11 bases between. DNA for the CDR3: TGCAGCGTTGACCGGGACGGGACCTACGAGCAGTACTTC. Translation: CSVDRDGTYEQYF.

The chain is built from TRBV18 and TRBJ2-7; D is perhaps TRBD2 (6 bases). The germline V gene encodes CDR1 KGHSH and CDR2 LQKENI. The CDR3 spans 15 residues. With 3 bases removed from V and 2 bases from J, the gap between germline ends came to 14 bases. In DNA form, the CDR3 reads TGTGCCAGCTCACCCGTTCGGGACTCCACCTACGAGCAGTACTTC. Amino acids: CASSPVRDSTYEQYF.

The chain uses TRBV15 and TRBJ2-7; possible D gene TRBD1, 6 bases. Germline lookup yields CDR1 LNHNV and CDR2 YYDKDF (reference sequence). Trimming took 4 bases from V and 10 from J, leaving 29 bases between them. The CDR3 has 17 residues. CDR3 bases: TGTGCCACCAGCACCAGCAACAGAGGGGGATGGGGAGAAGGCCAGTACTTC. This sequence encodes CATSTSNRGGWGEGQYF.

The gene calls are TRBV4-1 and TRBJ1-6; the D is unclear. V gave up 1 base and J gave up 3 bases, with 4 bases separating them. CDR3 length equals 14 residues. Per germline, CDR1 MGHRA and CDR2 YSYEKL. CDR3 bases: TGCGCCAGCAGCCAAGTCGGCTATAATTCACCCCTCCACTTT. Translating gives CASSQVGYNSPLHF.

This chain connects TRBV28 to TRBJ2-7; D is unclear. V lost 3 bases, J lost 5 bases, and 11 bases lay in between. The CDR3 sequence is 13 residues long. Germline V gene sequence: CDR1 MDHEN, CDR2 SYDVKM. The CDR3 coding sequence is TGTGCCAGCAGTTTTCGGACCGATGACGAGCAGTACTTC. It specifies CASSFRTDDEQYF.

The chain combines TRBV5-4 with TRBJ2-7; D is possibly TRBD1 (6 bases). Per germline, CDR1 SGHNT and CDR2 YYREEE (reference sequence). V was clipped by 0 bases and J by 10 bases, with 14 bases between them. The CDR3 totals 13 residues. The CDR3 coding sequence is TGTGCCAGCAGCTTGGCTAATTGGGACAAACAGTACTTC. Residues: CASSLANWDKQYF.

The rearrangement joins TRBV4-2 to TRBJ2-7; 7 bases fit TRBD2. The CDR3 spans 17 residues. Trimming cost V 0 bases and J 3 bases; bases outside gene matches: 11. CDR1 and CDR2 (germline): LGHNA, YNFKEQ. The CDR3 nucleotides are TGTGCCAGCAGCCAAGAATTTGGCGGGAGCGCTAGCTACGAGCAGTACTTC. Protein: CASSQEFGGSASYEQYF.

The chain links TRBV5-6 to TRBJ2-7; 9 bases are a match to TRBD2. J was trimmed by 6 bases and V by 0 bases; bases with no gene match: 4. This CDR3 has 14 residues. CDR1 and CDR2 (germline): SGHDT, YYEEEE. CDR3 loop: CASSLGLAGTEQYF. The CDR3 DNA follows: TGTGCCAGCAGCTTGGGGCTAGCGGGGACCGAGCAGTACTTC.

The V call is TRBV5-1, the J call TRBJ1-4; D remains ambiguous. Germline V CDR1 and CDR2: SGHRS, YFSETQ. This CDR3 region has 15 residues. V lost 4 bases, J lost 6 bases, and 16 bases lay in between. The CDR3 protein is CASSREIPSYEKLFF. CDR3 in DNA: TGCGCCAGCAGCCGGGAAATACCCAGTTATGAAAAACTGTTTTTT.

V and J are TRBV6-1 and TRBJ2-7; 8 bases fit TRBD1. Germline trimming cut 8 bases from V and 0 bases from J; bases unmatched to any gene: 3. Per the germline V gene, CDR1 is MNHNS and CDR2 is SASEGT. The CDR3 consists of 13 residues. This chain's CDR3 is CASRTGSSYEQYF. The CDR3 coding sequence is TGTGCCAGCCGGACAGGGAGCTCCTACGAGCAGTACTTC.

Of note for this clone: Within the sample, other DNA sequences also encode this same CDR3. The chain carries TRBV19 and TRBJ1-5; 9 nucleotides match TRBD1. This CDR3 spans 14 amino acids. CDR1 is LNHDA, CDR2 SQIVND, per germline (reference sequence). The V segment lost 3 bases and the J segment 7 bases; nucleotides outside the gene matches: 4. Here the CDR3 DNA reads TGTGCCAGTAGTATTAGGGACAGGGCCCAGCCCCAGCATTTT. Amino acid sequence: CASSIRDRAQPQHF.

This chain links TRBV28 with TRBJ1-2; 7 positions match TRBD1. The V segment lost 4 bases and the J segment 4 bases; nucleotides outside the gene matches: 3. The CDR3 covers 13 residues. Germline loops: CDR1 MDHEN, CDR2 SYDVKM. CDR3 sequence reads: CASSWTGTYGYTF. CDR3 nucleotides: TGTGCCAGCAGTTGGACAGGAACCTATGGCTACACCTTC.

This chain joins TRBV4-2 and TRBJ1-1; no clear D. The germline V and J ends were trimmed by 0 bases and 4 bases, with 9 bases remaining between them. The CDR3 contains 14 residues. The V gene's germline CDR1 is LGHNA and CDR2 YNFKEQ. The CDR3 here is CASSQDWAGTEAFF. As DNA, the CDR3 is TGTGCCAGCAGCCAAGACTGGGCGGGCACTGAAGCTTTCTTT.

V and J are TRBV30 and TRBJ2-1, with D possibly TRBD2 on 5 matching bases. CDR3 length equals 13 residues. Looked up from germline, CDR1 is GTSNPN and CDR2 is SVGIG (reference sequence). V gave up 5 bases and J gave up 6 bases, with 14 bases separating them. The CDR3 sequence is CAWDPLGGNEQFF. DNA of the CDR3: TGTGCCTGGGACCCCCTAGGAGGCAATGAGCAGTTCTTC.

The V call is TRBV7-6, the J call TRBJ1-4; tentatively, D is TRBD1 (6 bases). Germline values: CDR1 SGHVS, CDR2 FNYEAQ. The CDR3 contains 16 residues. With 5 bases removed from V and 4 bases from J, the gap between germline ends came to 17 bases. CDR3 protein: CASSHGSRTVNEKLFF. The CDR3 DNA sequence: TGTGCCAGCAGCCACGGGAGCAGGACAGTTAATGAAAAACTGTTTTTT.

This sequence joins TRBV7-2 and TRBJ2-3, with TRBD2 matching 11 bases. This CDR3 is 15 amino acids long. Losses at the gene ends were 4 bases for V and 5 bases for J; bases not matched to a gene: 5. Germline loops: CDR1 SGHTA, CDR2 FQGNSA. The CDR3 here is CASSSTSGKGDTQYF. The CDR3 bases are TGTGCCAGCAGCTCGACTAGCGGGAAGGGAGATACGCAGTATTTT.

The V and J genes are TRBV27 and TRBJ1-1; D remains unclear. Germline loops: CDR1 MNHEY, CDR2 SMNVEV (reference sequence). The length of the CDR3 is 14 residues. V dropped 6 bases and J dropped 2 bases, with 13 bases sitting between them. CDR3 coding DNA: TGTGCCAGCAGGTATATGGGGTTAAACACTGAAGCTTTCTTT. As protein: CASRYMGLNTEAFF.

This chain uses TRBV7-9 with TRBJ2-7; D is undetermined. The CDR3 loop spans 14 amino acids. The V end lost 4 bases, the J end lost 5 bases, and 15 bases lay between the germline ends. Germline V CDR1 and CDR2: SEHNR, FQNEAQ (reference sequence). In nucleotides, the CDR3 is TGTGCCAGCAGCTGGCGCGGCCTGGTGAACGAGCAGTACTTC. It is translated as CASSWRGLVNEQYF.